Listed below are T cell receptor beta chains from one sample, sequenced in a study of OX40 agonist ivuxolimab in advanced cancers. Sequencing was performed with immunoSEQ multiplex PCR; in TCRdb, only in-frame clones are kept and a portion is missing. The sample records about 31,000 clones, about 81% being singletons. The sequencing here drew on CD4+ or CD8+ T cells sorted from blood, taken in a trial of the OX40 agonist ivuxolimab. The receptor source for this set is an adult with an advanced solid tumor such as melanoma, head and neck, liver or kidney cancer. The CDR3 runs from the conserved cysteine through the conserved F or W. The D gene is left open where the match is weak. Clone size appears in some rows only: once, few, many, or a class for an expanded clone.

d_call,j_call,v_call,clone_size,cdr3_nt,cdr3_aa
.,TRBJ1-5,TRBV27,once,TGTGCCAGCAGTTTATCCGGGTATAGCAATCAGCCCCAGCATTTT,CASSLSGYSNQPQHF
TRBD1,TRBJ1-1,TRBV5-4,.,TGTGCCAGCAGCGCGGGACAGGCGAGCTTTGAAGCTTTCTTT,CASSAGQASFEAFF
.,TRBJ1-2,TRBV28,.,TGTGCCAGCAGTTTACGATGGAGAGCTACCTATGGCTACACCTTC,CASSLRWRATYGYTF
.,TRBJ1-1,TRBV11-2,.,TGTGCCAGCAGCTTAGATCCCCACACTGAAGCTTTCTTT,CASSLDPHTEAFF
.,TRBJ1-2,TRBV28,.,TGTGCCAGCAGTCCCCCGACAGGACCTAGAGGCTACACCTTC,CASSPPTGPRGYTF
.,TRBJ1-1,TRBV11-2,.,TGTGCCAGCAGCTTTCGACACTCGAACACTGAAGCTTTCTTT,CASSFRHSNTEAFF
.,TRBJ1-6,TRBV5-6,few,TGTGCCAGCAGCTTGGGGGGTGATTCACCCCTCCACTTT,CASSLGGDSPLHF
.,TRBJ1-5,TRBV19,few,TGTGCCAGTGGCGGGGGGCTGAGACAGCCCCAGCATTTT,CASGGGLRQPQHF
TRBD2,TRBJ2-3,TRBV9,.,TGTGCCAGCAGCGTAGGGGTAGCGGGAGGGCCGGATACGCAGTATTTT,CASSVGVAGGPDTQYF
.,TRBJ2-1,TRBV19,.,TGTGCCAGTAGTAGACAACGGGACTCGCACAATGAGCAGTTCTTC,CASSRQRDSHNEQFF
.,TRBJ2-1,TRBV7-2,.,TGTGCCAGCATGTGGGCTCGTCACAATGAGCAGTTCTTC,CASMWARHNEQFF
TRBD1,TRBJ1-2,TRBV20-1,.,TGCAGTGCTAGGACAGGGAGTGGCTACACCTTC,CSARTGSGYTF
TRBD1,TRBJ1-2,TRBV5-1,.,TGCGCCAGCAGCACCGAGGGACAGGCTATCTATGGCTACACCTTC,CASSTEGQAIYGYTF
.,TRBJ2-7,TRBV5-1,.,TGCGCCAGCAGCCCGGATGGAGGGGTTTACGAGCAGTACTTC,CASSPDGGVYEQYF
.,TRBJ2-4,TRBV19,.,TGTGCCAGTAGTTCAGGGCGCATCCTACTAGCCAAAAACATTCAGTACTTC,CASSSGRILLAKNIQYF
TRBD1,TRBJ1-5,TRBV27,.,TGTGCCAGCAGTCCACGACAGGGCCAGGAGCCCCAGCATTTT,CASSPRQGQEPQHF
.,TRBJ2-3,TRBV7-9,.,TGTGCCAGCAGCTTAGACGGAGATACGCAGTATTTT,CASSLDGDTQYF
TRBD1,TRBJ1-2,TRBV4-2,.,TGTGCCAGCAGCCCAGGATGGGGACAGGGGTCGGGCTATGGCTACACCTTC,CASSPGWGQGSGYGYTF
.,TRBJ1-2,TRBV7-9,.,TGTGCCAGCATCAAGGGTCGGGAAGAGGGTGGCTACACCTTC,CASIKGREEGGYTF
TRBD1,TRBJ2-2,TRBV6-5,.,TGTGCCAGCAGGCGGACAGGGTTCACCGGGGAGCTGTTTTTT,CASRRTGFTGELFF
TRBD1,TRBJ1-2,TRBV19,medium-sized,TGTGCCAGTAATGCCGGGACAGGATTCACCCAGGGCGGCTACACCTTC,CASNAGTGFTQGGYTF
.,TRBJ1-1,TRBV7-9,.,TGTGCCAGCAGCTTAGAAGAGGGGACTGAAGCTTTCTTT,CASSLEEGTEAFF
.,TRBJ1-6,TRBV19,.,TGTGCCAGTAGCTCGGGGGCCGAAAATTCACCCCTCCACTTT,CASSSGAENSPLHF
TRBD1,TRBJ1-5,TRBV2,.,TGTGCCAGCAGTGAAGGGACAGGGGGCCTGAGGAGCAATCAGCCCCAGCATTTT,CASSEGTGGLRSNQPQHF
.,TRBJ1-2,TRBV5-6,once,TGTGCCAGCAGCTCCCTCAGGGACCTCTATGGCTACACCTTC,CASSSLRDLYGYTF
.,TRBJ2-7,TRBV15,.,TGTGCCACCAGCAGAGAAGTCCTCTTCTACGAGCAGTACTTC,CATSREVLFYEQYF
.,TRBJ2-5,TRBV18,.,TGTGCCAGCTCACCACCGTCGACTGCAGAAGAGACCCAGTACTTC,CASSPPSTAEETQYF
TRBD1,TRBJ2-5,TRBV28,.,TGTGCCAGCAGTGGACAGGGATCCTGGTGGCAAGAGACCCAGTACTTC,CASSGQGSWWQETQYF
.,TRBJ2-6,TRBV21-1,.,TGTGCCAGCAACCACTCTGGGGCCAACGTCCTGACTTTC,CASNHSGANVLTF
.,TRBJ2-7,TRBV9,.,TGTGCCAGCAGCCCAGGCCTCGGGGAGGCGGCATACGAGCAGTACTTC,CASSPGLGEAAYEQYF
.,TRBJ2-1,TRBV7-7,.,TGTGCTAGCAGTCGGTCGGAGTACAATGAGCAGTTCTTC,CASSRSEYNEQFF
.,TRBJ2-7,TRBV5-4,few,TGTGCCAGCAGCTTGATTCCGTCCAAAGCAGAGGACGAGCAGTACTTC,CASSLIPSKAEDEQYF
TRBD1,TRBJ2-7,TRBV13,.,TGTGCCAGCAGCTTATCCCCGGGACAGGGGGAAGAGCAGTACTTC,CASSLSPGQGEEQYF
TRBD1,TRBJ2-3,TRBV9,.,TGTGCCAGCAGCTTGACAGGGTCAGATACGCAGTATTTT,CASSLTGSDTQYF
.,TRBJ1-1,TRBV20-1,.,TGCAGTGCTAGAGAGAATACTGAAGCTTTCTTT,CSARENTEAFF
TRBD1,TRBJ2-2,TRBV5-1,.,TGCGCCAGCAGCTTGGCACAGGGGGCAAACACCGGGGAGCTGTTTTTT,CASSLAQGANTGELFF
TRBD2,TRBJ2-2,TRBV7-8,.,TGTGCCAGCAGCTTAAGGACTAGCGGGGGTAACACCGGGGAGCTGTTTTTT,CASSLRTSGGNTGELFF
.,TRBJ1-5,TRBV4-1,.,TGCGCCAGCAGCCAAGAAGGAAGGTACAATCAGCCCCAGCATTTT,CASSQEGRYNQPQHF
.,TRBJ2-2,TRBV28,.,TGTGCCAGCAGAGGGACCGGGGAGCTGTTTTTT,CASRGTGELFF
.,TRBJ2-7,TRBV10-3,.,TGTGCCATCAGTGAGTCTGAGGCATACGAGCAGTACTTC,CAISESEAYEQYF
.,TRBJ2-3,TRBV7-3,.,TGTGCCAGCAGCTTGGGGGTAGCGGATACGCAGTATTTT,CASSLGVADTQYF
.,TRBJ1-6,TRBV19,.,TGTGCCAGTAGTATTACCAAGTACAATTCACCCCTCCACTTT,CASSITKYNSPLHF
.,TRBJ2-3,TRBV6-1,.,TGTGCCAGCAGTGGGGAAGGGGCATCAATCACAGATACGCAGTATTTT,CASSGEGASITDTQYF
TRBD2,TRBJ2-7,TRBV19,.,TGTGCCACTAGCGCTTTAGCGGGAGGGCCTTACGAGCAGTACTTC,CATSALAGGPYEQYF
TRBD2,TRBJ2-1,TRBV30,.,TGTGCCTGGAGTTGGGGCGGGAGCTACAATGAGCAGTTCTTC,CAWSWGGSYNEQFF
.,TRBJ2-7,TRBV7-9,.,TGCGCCAGCAGCCCTGGGCTCTACGAGCAGTACTTC,CASSPGLYEQYF
.,TRBJ2-2,TRBV27,.,TGTGCCAGCAGTTTCACCCGGGACGGCGACACCGGGGAGCTGTTTTTT,CASSFTRDGDTGELFF
TRBD2,TRBJ2-7,TRBV28,.,TGTGCCAGCAGTTTAGCAAATCGACTAGCGGGATCCTCAGGGGCTCCTTACGAGCAGTACTTC,CASSLANRLAGSSGAPYEQYF
.,TRBJ2-7,TRBV5-6,.,TGTGCCAGCAGCTTGGTCAGCGGCCTCTACGAGCAGTACTTC,CASSLVSGLYEQYF
TRBD2,TRBJ2-1,TRBV10-3,.,TGTGCCGGGCGGGGGGAGGAGCACAATGAGCAGTTCTTC,CAGRGEEHNEQFF
TRBD1,TRBJ2-1,TRBV18,few,TGTGCCAGCTCACCACCGGGACAGGGGGCAAATGAGCAGTTCTTC,CASSPPGQGANEQFF
TRBD2,TRBJ2-3,TRBV4-1,.,TGCGCCAGCAGCCACCCCCCCCTCCTAGCGGGGGAATCAGGCGCAGATACGCAGTATTTT,CASSHPPLLAGESGADTQYF